The 22 T cell receptor beta chains listed next were all sequenced from one sample in a study of T-cell reconstitution after alpha-beta-depleted transplantation in children. Unique molecular identifiers were built into the TCRbeta library. TCRdb called the PCR reads again in MiXCR, with one record for every CDR3 protein. The sample gives roughly 300,000 distinct CDR3 sequences, 9.5% to 10% of which show up once; around 10% is in the top ten. The sequencing used PBMCs from the stem cell graft donor, collected from the stem cell graft. The source of these receptors is a human donor who donated a stem cell graft to a child with SCID.

The V call is TRBV12-3 or TRBV12-4, the J call TRBJ1-2, with 7 bases fitting TRBD1. The V and J ends lost 2 bases and 6 bases, in that order; junction bases with no gene match: 6. This CDR3 is 14 amino acids long. As DNA, the CDR3 is TGTGCCAGCAGTTTACAACAGGGGTCGGATGGCTACACCTTC. Translating it yields CASSLQQGSDGYTF.

This clonotype has a count of ten or more. The V gene is TRBV9, the J gene TRBJ1-5; D may be TRBD1 (6 bases). The V end lost 3 bases, the J end lost 4 bases, and 14 bases lay between the germline ends. Germline CDR1 is SGDLS and CDR2 is YYNGEE. This CDR3 comprises 15 residues. The CDR3 bases are TGTGCCAGCAGCGCTACAGGGCTTGGAAATCAGCCCCAGCATTTT. Translation: CASSATGLGNQPQHF.

Ten or more counts support this clonotype. This sequence joins TRBV12-3 or TRBV12-4 and TRBJ2-1; D ambiguous. Trimming removed 5 bases from V and 8 bases from J, with 7 bases in between. The CDR3 spans 11 residues. The CDR3 nucleotides read TGTGCCAGCAGTCAAAAGTATGAGCAGTTCTTC. Translating gives CASSQKYEQFF.

This chain uses TRBV5-1 with TRBJ2-5; tentatively, D is TRBD1 or TRBD2 (5 bases each). V lost 1 base and J lost 1, with 14 bases in between. Germline V gives CDR1 SGHRS, CDR2 YFSETQ. This CDR3 contains 16 residues. The CDR3 nucleotides read TGCGCCAGCAGCTTGACCCCGGGACGCAGCCAAGAGACCCAGTACTTC. Protein: CASSLTPGRSQETQYF.

This clonotype was found a few times. V is TRBV5-1 and J is TRBJ2-5; D perhaps matches TRBD2 (5 bases). The germline gives CDR1 SGHRS, CDR2 YFSETQ. Trimming removed 1 base at V and 4 bases at J, with 14 bases between. The CDR3 runs 15 residues. The CDR3 is CASSLQSSRRETQYF. Written as DNA, the CDR3 is TGCGCCAGCAGCTTGCAGTCTAGCCGAAGAGAGACCCAGTACTTC.

At least ten counts were recorded for this clonotype. The chain joins TRBV5-1 to TRBJ2-2; D remains ambiguous. CDR3 size: 15 residues. Trimming took 0 bases from V and 3 from J, leaving 9 bases between them. Germline lookup yields CDR1 SGHRS and CDR2 YFSETQ. The CDR3 is CASSLVGKDTGELFF. CDR3 DNA sequence: TGCGCCAGCAGCTTGGTAGGGAAAGACACCGGGGAGCTGTTTTTT.

The rearrangement links TRBV10-3 to TRBJ1-3; no reliable D call. The V end was cut by 2 bases, the J end by 0 bases, with 11 bases between. Per germline, CDR1 ENHRY and CDR2 SYGVKD. The CDR3 spans 16 residues. CDR3 coding DNA: TGTGCCATCAGTGAGGAGGGCTCGATCTCTGGAAACACCATATATTTT. Protein: CAISEEGSISGNTIYF.

This clonotype was counted a few times. This chain links TRBV12-3 or TRBV12-4 with TRBJ2-7; D perhaps matches TRBD2 (6 bases). Trimming took off 5 bases at V and 3 bases at J, with 11 bases between the two ends. The CDR3 is 13 residues long. CDR3 sequence (DNA): TGTGCCAGCAGTCCCGGGACTTACTACGAGCAGTACTTC. This codes for CASSPGTYYEQYF.

A few counts support this clonotype. V is TRBV20-1 and J is TRBJ2-7, with 7 bases matching TRBD1. CDR1 DFQATT and CDR2 SNEGSKA come from the germline V gene (reference sequence). Trimming took 6 bases from V and 4 from J; bases not matched to a gene: 12. The CDR3 contains 14 residues. The CDR3 DNA is TGCAGTGCACAGAACGGAAAGGGGGCGTACGAGCAGTACTTC. Translation gives CSAQNGKGAYEQYF.

This clonotype has ten or more counts. The rearrangement joins TRBV3-1 to TRBJ2-1; 7 bases align to TRBD1. In germline, CDR1 is LGHDT, CDR2 YNNKEL (reference sequence). After removal of 1 base from V and 7 bases from J, the junction contained 4 bases not matched to a gene. This CDR3 is built from 14 residues. The CDR3 nucleotides read TGTGCCAGCAGCCAAGGACAGGGCTATAATGAGCAGTTCTTC. Residues: CASSQGQGYNEQFF.

The table lists this clonotype with a few counts. The J gene is TRBJ1-2, the V gene TRBV5-1; possibly TRBD1 for D (5 bases). CDR1 and CDR2 (germline): SGHRS, YFSETQ. This CDR3 is built from 13 residues. The ends were cut back, 0 bases at V and 8 bases at J, with 11 bases in the middle. DNA for the CDR3: TGCGCCAGCAGCTTGGTTGGCAGGGACGGCTACACCTTC. It specifies CASSLVGRDGYTF.

This clonotype was recorded many times. The chain couples TRBV27 to TRBJ1-1; possible D gene TRBD1, 5 bases. CDR1 and CDR2 from the germline V gene are MNHEY and SMNVEV (reference sequence). V was trimmed by 2 bases and J by 5 bases, leaving 12 bases between them. The CDR3 extends over 14 amino acids. The CDR3 sequence: CASSLRGRLTEAFF. In DNA, the CDR3 is TGTGCCAGCAGTTTACGGGGGAGACTAACTGAAGCTTTCTTT.

In its sample, this clonotype was seen a few times. V gene TRBV7-2 combines with J gene TRBJ1-4, with D hard to call. Germline V gives CDR1 SGHTA, CDR2 FQGNSA. V gave up 1 base and J gave up 3 bases, with 3 bases separating them. CDR3 size: 13 residues. In nucleotides, the CDR3 is TGTGCCAGCAGCTTAGGACCTAATGAAAAACTGTTTTTT. Protein product: CASSLGPNEKLFF.

The genes are TRBV18 and TRBJ2-5; a possible D gene is TRBD1 (6 bases). Trimming stripped 3 bases from V and 5 bases from J, with 13 bases between. The CDR3 totals 14 residues. CDR1 is KGHSH and CDR2 is LQKENI in the germline V gene. CDR3 nucleotides: TGTGCCAGCTCACCCTCACAGGGAGTGGAGACCCAGTACTTC. Its translation is CASSPSQGVETQYF.

The gene calls are TRBV20-1 and TRBJ2-5; D is possibly TRBD1 (5 bases). Trimming took off 1 base at V and 9 bases at J, with 27 bases between the two ends. The CDR3 runs to 17 residues. CDR1 is DFQATT, CDR2 SNEGSKA, per germline (reference sequence). Here the CDR3 DNA reads TGCAGTGCTAGAGGGGGCGGATTTAACAGCGTTACGGTGGCCCAGTACTTC. Encoded protein: CSARGGGFNSVTVAQYF.

This clonotype was counted only a few times. This sequence joins TRBV5-1 and TRBJ1-1; D is possibly TRBD1 (6 bases). This CDR3 region has 14 residues. Trimming removed 4 bases from V and 6 bases from J, with 16 bases in between. Germline-derived CDR1 and CDR2 are SGHRS and YFSETQ. The CDR3 region has the DNA TGCGCCAGCAGCCACGGGACACTTGAGGCTGAAGCTTTCTTT. Residues: CASSHGTLEAEAFF. The full variable domain, its missing parts supplied by reference TRBV5-1 and TRBJ1-1, is KAGVTQTPRYLIKTRGQQVTLSCSPISGHRSVSWYQQTPGQGLQFLFEYFSETQRNKGNFPGRFSGRQFSNSRSEMNVSTLELGDSALYLCASSHGTLEAEAFFGQGTRLTVV.

The chain combines TRBV10-3 with TRBJ2-7; TRBD1 agrees at 11 bases. CDR3 size: 15 residues. After removal of 6 bases from V and 3 bases from J, the junction contained 7 bases not matched to a gene. Germline CDR1 reads ENHRY; CDR2 reads SYGVKD. The CDR3 loop reads CAIRQSGTGGYEQYF. The CDR3 DNA is TGTGCCATCAGACAGTCCGGGACAGGGGGCTACGAGCAGTACTTC.

This clonotype was counted only a few times. This rearrangement joins TRBV7-8 to TRBJ1-6, with a tentative D call TRBD1 (5 bases). Germline V gene data show CDR1 as SGHVS and CDR2 as FQNEAQ. This CDR3 region has 15 residues. The V end lost 1 base, the J end lost 14 bases, and 18 bases lay between the germline ends. In nucleotides, the CDR3 is TGTGCCAGCAGCTTAGGGACACGGTTCGAAAGGGCCCTCCACTTT. It is translated as CASSLGTRFERALHF.

The chain links TRBV4-2 to TRBJ2-3; 11 bases map to TRBD2. This CDR3 has 16 amino acids. Germline V gene data show CDR1 as LGHNA and CDR2 as YNFKEQ. V gave up 2 bases and J gave up 4 bases; unmatched junction bases: 5. CDR3 nucleotides: TGTGCCAGCAGCCAATCTAGCGGGGGGTTTCCAGATACGCAGTATTTT. Residues: CASSQSSGGFPDTQYF.

The rearrangement joins TRBV6-1 to TRBJ2-3, with D tentatively TRBD2 (7 bases). Germline V lookup: CDR1 MNHNS, CDR2 SASEGT. The CDR3 extends over 12 amino acids. Trimming stripped 10 bases from V and 6 bases from J, with 14 bases between. Here the CDR3 DNA reads TGTGCCACGAGGGGGGGGCCGGATACGCAGTATTTT. It encodes CATRGGPDTQYF.

This clonotype turned up a few times. This sequence joins TRBV7-9 and TRBJ2-7; D might be TRBD1 or TRBD2, each matching 6 bases. From germline, CDR1 is SEHNR and CDR2 FQNEAQ (reference sequence). The CDR3 contains 14 residues. V was shortened by 6 bases and J by 4 bases, with 16 bases between the two germline ends. CDR3 residues: CASRALGGAYEQYF. The DNA for the CDR3 is TGTGCCAGCAGGGCCCTGGGGGGCGCTTACGAGCAGTACTTC.

J is TRBJ2-1 and V is TRBV2; TRBD2 agrees at 8 bases. The germline V gene has CDR1 SNHLY and CDR2 FYNNEI. Trimming at V came to 8 bases and at J to 8 bases, leaving 8 bases not matched to a gene. This CDR3 is 13 amino acids long. Here the CDR3 DNA reads TGTGCCAGCGATAGGACTAGCCCCGATGAGCAGTTCTTC. This translates into CASDRTSPDEQFF. Looking up the rest from reference TRBV2 and TRBJ2-1 gives the full variable domain: EPEVTQTPSHQVTQMGQEVILRCVPISNHLYFYWYRQILGQKVEFLVSFYNNEISEKSEIFDDQFSVERPDGSNFTLKIRSTKLEDSAMYFCASDRTSPDEQFFGPGTRLTVL.